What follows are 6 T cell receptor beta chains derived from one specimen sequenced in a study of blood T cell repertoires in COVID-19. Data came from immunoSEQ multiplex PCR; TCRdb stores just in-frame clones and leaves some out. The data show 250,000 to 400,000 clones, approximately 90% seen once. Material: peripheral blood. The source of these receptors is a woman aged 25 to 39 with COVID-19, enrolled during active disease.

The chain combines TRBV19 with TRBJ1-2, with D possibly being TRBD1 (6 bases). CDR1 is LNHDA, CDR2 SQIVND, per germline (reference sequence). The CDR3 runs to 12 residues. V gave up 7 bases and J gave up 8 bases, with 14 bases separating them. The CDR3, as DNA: TGTGCCAGTAAAGAACAGGGAAGGGGCTACACCTTC. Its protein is CASKEQGRGYTF.

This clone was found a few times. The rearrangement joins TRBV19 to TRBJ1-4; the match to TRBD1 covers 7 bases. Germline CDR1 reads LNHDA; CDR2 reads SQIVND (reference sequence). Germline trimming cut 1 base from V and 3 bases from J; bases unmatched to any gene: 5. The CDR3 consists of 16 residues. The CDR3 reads CASSIASGTANEKLFF. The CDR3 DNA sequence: TGTGCCAGTAGTATAGCCTCGGGGACAGCTAATGAAAAACTGTTTTTT.

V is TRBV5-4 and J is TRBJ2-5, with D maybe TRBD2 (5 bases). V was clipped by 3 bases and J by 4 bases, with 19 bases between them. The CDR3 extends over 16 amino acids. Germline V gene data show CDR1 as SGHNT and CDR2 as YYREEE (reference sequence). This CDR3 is CASSSSRWGALETQYF. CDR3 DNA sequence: TGTGCCAGCAGCTCGTCTAGGTGGGGAGCTTTAGAGACCCAGTACTTC.

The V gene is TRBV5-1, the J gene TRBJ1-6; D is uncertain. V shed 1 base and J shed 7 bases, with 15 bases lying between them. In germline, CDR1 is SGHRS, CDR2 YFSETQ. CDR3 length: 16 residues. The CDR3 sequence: CASSLRELRRNSPLHF. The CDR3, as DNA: TGCGCCAGCAGCTTGCGGGAATTACGTCGCAATTCACCCCTCCACTTT.

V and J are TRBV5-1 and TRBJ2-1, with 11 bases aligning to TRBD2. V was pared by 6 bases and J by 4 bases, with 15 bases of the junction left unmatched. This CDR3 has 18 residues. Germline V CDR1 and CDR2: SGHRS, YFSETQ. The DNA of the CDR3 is TGCGCCAGCATCCAGGGAACTAGCGGGGGCCCCCAATACAATGAGCAGTTCTTC. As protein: CASIQGTSGGPQYNEQFF. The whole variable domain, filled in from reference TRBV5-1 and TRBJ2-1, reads KAGVTQTPRYLIKTRGQQVTLSCSPISGHRSVSWYQQTPGQGLQFLFEYFSETQRNKGNFPGRFSGRQFSNSRSEMNVSTLELGDSALYLCASIQGTSGGPQYNEQFFGPGTRLTVL.

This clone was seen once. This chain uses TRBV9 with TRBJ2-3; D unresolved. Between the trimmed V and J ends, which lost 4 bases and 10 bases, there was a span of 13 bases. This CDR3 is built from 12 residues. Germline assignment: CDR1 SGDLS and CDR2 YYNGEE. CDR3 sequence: CASSFPGGAQYF. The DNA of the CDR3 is TGTGCCAGCAGCTTCCCTGGCGGTGCGCAGTATTTT.